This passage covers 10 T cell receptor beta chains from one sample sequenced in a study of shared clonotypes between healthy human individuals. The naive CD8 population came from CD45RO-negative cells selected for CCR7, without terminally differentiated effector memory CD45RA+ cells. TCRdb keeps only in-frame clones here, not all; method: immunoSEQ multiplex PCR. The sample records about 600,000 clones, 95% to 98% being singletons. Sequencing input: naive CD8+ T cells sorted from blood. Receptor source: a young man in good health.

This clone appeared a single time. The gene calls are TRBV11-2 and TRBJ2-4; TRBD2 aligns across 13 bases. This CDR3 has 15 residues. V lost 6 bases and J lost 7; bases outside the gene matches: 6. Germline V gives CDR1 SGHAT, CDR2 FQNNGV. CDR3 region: CASRRTSGSGNIQYF. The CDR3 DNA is TGTGCCAGCAGACGGACTAGCGGGAGTGGCAACATTCAGTACTTC.

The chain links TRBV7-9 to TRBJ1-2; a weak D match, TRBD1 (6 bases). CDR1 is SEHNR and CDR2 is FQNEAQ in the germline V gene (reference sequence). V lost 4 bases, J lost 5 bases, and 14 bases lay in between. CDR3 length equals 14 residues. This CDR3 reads CASSSRQGGYGYTF. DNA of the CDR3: TGTGCCAGCAGCTCCCGACAAGGGGGTTATGGCTACACCTTC.

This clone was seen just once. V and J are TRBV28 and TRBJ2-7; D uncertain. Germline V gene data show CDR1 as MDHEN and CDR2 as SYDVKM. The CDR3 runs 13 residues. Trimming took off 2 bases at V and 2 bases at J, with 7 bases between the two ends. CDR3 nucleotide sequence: TGTGCCAGCAGTTTAGCCTATACCTACGAGCAGTACTTC. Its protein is CASSLAYTYEQYF.

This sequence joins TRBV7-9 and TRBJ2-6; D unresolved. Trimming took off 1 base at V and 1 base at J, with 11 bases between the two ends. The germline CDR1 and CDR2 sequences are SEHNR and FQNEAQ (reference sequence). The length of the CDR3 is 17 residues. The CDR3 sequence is CASSLVGEGSGANVLTF. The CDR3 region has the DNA TGTGCCAGCAGCTTAGTCGGAGAAGGATCTGGGGCCAACGTCCTGACTTTC.

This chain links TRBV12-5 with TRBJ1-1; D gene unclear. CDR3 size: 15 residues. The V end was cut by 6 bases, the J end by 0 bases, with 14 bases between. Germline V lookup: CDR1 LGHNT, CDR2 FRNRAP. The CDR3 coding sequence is TGTGCTAGTGGCCGTTCAGGAGACATGAACACTGAAGCTTTCTTT. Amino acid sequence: CASGRSGDMNTEAFF.

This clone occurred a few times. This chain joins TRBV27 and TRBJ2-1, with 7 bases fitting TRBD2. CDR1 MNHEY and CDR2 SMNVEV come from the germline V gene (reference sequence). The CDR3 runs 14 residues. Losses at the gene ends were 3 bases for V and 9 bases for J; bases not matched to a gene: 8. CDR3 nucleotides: TGTGCCAGCAGTTTTCTGGGTTGGGGGGGTGAGCAGTTCTTC. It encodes CASSFLGWGGEQFF.

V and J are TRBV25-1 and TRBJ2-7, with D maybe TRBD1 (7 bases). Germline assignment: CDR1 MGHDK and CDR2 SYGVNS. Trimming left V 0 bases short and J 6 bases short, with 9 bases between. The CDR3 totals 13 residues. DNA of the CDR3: TGTGCCAGCAGTGAATATCAGGGGGGCGAGCAGTACTTC. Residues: CASSEYQGGEQYF.

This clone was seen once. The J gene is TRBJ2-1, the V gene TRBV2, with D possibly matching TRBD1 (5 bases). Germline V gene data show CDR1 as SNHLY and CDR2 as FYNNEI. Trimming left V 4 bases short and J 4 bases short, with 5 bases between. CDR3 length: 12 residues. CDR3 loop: CASSGQYNEQFF. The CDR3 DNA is TGTGCCAGCAGTGGACAGTACAATGAGCAGTTCTTC. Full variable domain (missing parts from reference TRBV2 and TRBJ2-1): EPEVTQTPSHQVTQMGQEVILRCVPISNHLYFYWYRQILGQKVEFLVSFYNNEISEKSEIFDDQFSVERPDGSNFTLKIRSTKLEDSAMYFCASSGQYNEQFFGPGTRLTVL.

The CDR3, as DNA: TGTGCCAGTAGTATCGTAGCCGGGACGAACCATCAGCCCCAGCATTTT. It yields the protein CASSIVAGTNHQPQHF. The V and J genes are TRBV19 and TRBJ1-5; TRBD1 is a possible D gene (5 bases). Germline-derived CDR1 and CDR2 are LNHDA and SQIVND (reference sequence). The CDR3 totals 16 residues. Trimming cost V 3 bases and J 5 bases, with 17 bases left between them.

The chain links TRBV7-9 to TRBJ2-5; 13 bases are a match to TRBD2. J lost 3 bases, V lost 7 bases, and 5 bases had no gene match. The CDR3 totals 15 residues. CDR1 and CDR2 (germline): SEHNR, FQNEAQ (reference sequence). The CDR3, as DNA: TGTGCCAGCACCCGAGGACTAGCGGGAGAAGAGACCCAGTACTTC. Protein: CASTRGLAGEETQYF.